The present T cell receptor beta chain was sequenced within a study of OX40 agonist ivuxolimab in advanced cancers. As for the study in general: Participants, around 80% male, averaged roughly 60 years of age, ranging from roughly 20 to 79. Findings and limits, study-wide: With doses of 0.1 to 3.0 mg/kg, CD4+ and CD8+ blood T cells had undergone clonal expansion by week 6. On average, CD8+ T cells had more expanded clones than CD4+.

As for this clone: The antigen remains undetermined.

Measured with immunoSEQ multiplex PCR; TCRdb has only the in-frame clones, and not every one. Here the sample spans tens of thousands of clones, roughly 84% being singletons. The CDR3 loop spans 16 amino acids. The TCR was taken from an adult with an advanced solid tumor such as melanoma, head and neck, liver or kidney cancer. J is TRBJ2-1 and V is TRBV21-1; the tabulated D call, TRBD2, remains unverified against the DNA. TRBV21-1 is listed as a pseudogene. Sequenced here: CD4+ or CD8+ T cells sorted from blood, sampled in a trial of the OX40 agonist ivuxolimab. The CDR3 spells CASSPAREGRNDEQFF. The CDR3 bases are TGTGCCAGCAGCCCTGCTCGCGAGGGCCGTAATGATGAGCAGTTCTTC.